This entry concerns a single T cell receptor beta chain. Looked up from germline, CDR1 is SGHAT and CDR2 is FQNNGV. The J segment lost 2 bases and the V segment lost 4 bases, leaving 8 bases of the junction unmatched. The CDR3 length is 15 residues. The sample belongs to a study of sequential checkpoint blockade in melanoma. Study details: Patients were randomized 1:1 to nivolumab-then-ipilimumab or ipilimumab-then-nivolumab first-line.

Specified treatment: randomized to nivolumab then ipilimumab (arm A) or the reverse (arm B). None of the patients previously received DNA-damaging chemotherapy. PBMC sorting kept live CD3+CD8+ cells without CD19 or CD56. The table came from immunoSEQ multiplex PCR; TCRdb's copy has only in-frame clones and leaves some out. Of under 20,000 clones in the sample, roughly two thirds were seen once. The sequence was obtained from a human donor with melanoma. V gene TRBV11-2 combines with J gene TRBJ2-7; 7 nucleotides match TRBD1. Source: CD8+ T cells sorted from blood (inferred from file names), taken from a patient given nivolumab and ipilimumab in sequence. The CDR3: CASSSSGGEAYEQYF. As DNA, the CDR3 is TGTGCCAGCAGCTCTTCAGGGGGAGAGGCCTACGAGCAGTACTTC.